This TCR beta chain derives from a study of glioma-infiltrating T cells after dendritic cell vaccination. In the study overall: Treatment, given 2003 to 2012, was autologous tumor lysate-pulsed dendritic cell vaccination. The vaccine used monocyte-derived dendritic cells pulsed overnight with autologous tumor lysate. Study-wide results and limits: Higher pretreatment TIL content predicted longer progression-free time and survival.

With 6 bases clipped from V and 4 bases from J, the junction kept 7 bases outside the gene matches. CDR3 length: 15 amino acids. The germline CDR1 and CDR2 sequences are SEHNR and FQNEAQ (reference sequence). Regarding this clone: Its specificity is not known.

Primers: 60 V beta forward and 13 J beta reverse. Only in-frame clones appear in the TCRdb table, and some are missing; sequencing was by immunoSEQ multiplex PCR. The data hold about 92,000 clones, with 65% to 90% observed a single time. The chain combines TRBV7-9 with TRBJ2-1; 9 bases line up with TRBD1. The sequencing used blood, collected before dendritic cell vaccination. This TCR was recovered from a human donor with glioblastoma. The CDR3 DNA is TGTGCCAGCAGGAGGGACAGGGCCACTTACAATGAGCAGTTCTTC. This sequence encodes CASRRDRATYNEQFF.